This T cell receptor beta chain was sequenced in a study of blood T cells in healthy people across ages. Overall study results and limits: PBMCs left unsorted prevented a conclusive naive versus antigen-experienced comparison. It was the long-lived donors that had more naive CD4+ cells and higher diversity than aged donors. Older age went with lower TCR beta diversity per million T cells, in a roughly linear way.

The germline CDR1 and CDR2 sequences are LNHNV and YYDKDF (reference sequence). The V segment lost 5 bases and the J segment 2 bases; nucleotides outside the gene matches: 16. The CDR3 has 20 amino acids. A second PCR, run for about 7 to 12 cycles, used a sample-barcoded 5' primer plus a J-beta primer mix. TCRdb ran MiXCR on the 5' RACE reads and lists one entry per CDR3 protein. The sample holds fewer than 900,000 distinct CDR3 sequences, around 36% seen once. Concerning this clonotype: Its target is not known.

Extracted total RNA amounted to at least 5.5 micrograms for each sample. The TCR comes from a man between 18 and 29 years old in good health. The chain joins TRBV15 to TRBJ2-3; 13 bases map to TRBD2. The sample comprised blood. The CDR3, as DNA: TGTGCCACCAGCCCAAACCCGGGACTAGCGGGGAGAACCCTCACAGATACGCAGTATTTT. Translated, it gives CATSPNPGLAGRTLTDTQYF.